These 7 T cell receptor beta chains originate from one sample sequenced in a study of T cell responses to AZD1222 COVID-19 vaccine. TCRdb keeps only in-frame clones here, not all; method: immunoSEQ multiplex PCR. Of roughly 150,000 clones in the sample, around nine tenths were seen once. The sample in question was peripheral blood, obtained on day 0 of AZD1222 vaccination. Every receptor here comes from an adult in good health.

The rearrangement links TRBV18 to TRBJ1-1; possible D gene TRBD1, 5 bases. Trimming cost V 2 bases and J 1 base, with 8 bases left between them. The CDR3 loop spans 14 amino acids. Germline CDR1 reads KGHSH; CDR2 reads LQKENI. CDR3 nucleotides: TGTGCCAGCTCACCATTCGACAGGAACACTGAAGCTTTCTTT. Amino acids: CASSPFDRNTEAFF.

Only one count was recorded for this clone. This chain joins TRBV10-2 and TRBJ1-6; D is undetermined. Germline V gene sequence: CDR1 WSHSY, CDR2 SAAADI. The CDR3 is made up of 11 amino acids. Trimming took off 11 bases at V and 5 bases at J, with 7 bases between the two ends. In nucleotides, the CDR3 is TGCGCCTGCGGGGATAATTCACCCCTCCACTTT. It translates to CACGDNSPLHF.

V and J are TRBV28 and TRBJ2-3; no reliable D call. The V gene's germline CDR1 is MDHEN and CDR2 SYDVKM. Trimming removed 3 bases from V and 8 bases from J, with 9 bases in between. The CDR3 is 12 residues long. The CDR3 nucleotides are TGTGCCAGCAGTTTCGTGGGGTCTACGCAGTATTTT. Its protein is CASSFVGSTQYF.

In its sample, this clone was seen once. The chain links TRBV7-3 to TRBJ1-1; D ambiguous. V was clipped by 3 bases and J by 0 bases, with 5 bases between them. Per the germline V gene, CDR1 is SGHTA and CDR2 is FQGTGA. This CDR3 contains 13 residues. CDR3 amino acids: CASSLGMNTEAFF. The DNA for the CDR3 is TGTGCCAGCAGCTTGGGTATGAACACTGAAGCTTTCTTT.

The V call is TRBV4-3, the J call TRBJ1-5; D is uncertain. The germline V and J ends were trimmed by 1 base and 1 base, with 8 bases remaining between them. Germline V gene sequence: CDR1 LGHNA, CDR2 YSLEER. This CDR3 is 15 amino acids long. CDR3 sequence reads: CASSQVMASNQPQHF. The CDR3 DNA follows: TGCGCCAGCAGCCAAGTAATGGCAAGCAATCAGCCCCAGCATTTT.

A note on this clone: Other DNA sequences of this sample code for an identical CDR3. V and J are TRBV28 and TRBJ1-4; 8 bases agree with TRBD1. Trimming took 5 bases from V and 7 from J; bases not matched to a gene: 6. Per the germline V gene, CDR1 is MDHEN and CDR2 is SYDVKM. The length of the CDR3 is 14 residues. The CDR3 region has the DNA TGTGCCAGCAGTCCCGGACAGGGCCGTGAAAAACTGTTTTTT. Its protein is CASSPGQGREKLFF.

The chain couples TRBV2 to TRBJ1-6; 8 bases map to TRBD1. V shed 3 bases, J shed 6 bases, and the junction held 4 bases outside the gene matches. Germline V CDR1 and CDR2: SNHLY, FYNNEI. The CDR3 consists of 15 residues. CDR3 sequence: CASSERTGFNSPLHF. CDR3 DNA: TGTGCCAGCAGTGAGAGGACAGGGTTTAATTCACCCCTCCACTTT. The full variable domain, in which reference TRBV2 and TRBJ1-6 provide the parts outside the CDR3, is EPEVTQTPSHQVTQMGQEVILRCVPISNHLYFYWYRQILGQKVEFLVSFYNNEISEKSEIFDDQFSVERPDGSNFTLKIRSTKLEDSAMYFCASSERTGFNSPLHFGNGTRLTVT.